This T cell receptor beta chain was captured by sequencing in a study of blood T cells in healthy people across ages. V lost 4 bases, J lost 4 bases, and 4 bases stayed unmatched. Germline V gene data show CDR1 as MDHEN and CDR2 as SYDVKM. CDR3 length equals 15 residues. Concerning this clonotype itself: The antigen remains undetermined. Lacking the conserved final phenylalanine or tryptophan, this CDR3 likely reflects a read error.

Whole-study results and caveats: Total diversity from one million sequenced T cells was likely underestimated.

A second PCR of about 6 to 12 cycles used a sample-barcoded 5' primer and a J-beta primer mix. Each cDNA molecule was tagged by a template-switch adaptor that had 12 random nucleotides. From each sample, at least 3 million paired-end reads containing CDR3 were obtained. Each CDR3 protein gets one entry after TCRdb re-called the 5' RACE reads with MiXCR. The sample records about 1,500,000 distinct CDR3 sequences, around two fifths being singletons. The material sequenced was blood. The chain carries TRBV28 and TRBJ2-5; 12 nucleotides align to TRBD2. This clonotype originated in a woman in her late teens or twenties in good health. CDR3 nucleotide sequence: TGTGCCAGCAGTTCTAGCGGGGGGGCGGCAGAGACCCAGTACTTA. Protein: CASSSSGGAAETQYL.